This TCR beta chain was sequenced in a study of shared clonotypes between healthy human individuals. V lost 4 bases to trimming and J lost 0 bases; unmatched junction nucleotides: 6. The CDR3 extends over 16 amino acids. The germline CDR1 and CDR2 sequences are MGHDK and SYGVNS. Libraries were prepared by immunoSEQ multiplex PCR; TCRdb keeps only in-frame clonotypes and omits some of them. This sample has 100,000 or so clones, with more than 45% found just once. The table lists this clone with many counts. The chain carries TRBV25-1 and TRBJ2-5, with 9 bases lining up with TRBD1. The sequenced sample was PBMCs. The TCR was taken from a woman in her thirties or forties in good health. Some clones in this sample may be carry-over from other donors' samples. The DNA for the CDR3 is TGTGCCAGCAGTGTGGCCGGGACAGGGTACCAAGAGACCCAGTACTTC. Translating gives CASSVAGTGYQETQYF. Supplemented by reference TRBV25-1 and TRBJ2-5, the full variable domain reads EADIYQTPRYLVIGTGKKITLECSQTMGHDKMYWYQQDPGMELHLIHYSYGVNSTEKGDLSSESTVSRIRTEHFPLTLESARPSHTSQYLCASSVAGTGYQETQYFGPGTRLLVL.